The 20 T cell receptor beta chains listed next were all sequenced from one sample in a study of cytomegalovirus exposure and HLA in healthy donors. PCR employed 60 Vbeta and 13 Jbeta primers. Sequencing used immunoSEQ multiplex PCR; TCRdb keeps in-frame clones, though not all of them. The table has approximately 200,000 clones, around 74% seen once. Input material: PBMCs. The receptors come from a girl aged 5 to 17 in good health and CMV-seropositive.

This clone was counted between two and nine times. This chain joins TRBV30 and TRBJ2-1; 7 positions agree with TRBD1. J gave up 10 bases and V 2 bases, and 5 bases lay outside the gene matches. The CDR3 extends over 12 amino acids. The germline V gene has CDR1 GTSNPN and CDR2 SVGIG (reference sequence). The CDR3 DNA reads TGTGCCTGGAGTCCGACAGGGTACGAGCAGTTCTTC. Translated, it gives CAWSPTGYEQFF.

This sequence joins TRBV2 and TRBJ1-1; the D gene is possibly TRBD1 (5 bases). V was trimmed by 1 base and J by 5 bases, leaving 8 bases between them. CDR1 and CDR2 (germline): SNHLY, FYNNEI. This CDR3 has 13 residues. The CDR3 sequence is CASSEGGRTEAFF. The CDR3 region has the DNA TGTGCCAGCAGTGAAGGGGGCCGGACTGAAGCTTTCTTT.

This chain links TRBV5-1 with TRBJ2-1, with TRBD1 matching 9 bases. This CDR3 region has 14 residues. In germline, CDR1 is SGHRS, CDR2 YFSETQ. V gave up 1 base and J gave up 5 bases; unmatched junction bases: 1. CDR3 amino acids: CASSLRTGDNEQFF. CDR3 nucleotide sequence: TGCGCCAGCAGCTTGAGGACAGGGGACAATGAGCAGTTCTTC.

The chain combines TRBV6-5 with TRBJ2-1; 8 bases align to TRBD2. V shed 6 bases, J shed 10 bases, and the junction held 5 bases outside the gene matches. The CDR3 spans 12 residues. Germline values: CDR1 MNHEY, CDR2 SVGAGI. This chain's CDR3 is CASSRGGGEQFF. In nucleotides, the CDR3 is TGTGCCAGCAGCCGGGGGGGAGGGGAGCAGTTCTTC.

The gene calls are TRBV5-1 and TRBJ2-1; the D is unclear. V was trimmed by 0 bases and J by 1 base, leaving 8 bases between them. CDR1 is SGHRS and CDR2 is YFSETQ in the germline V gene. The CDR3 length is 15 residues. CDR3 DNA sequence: TGCGCCAGCAGCTTGGTAACGGTATCCTACAATGAGCAGTTCTTC. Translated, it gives CASSLVTVSYNEQFF. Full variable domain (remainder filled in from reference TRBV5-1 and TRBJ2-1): KAGVTQTPRYLIKTRGQQVTLSCSPISGHRSVSWYQQTPGQGLQFLFEYFSETQRNKGNFPGRFSGRQFSNSRSEMNVSTLELGDSALYLCASSLVTVSYNEQFFGPGTRLTVL.

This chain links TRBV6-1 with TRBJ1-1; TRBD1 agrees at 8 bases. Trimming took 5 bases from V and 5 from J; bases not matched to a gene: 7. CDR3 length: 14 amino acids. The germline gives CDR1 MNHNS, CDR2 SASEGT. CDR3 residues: CASSPRDRTTEAFF. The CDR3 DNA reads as TGTGCCAGCAGTCCCCGGGACAGGACAACTGAAGCTTTCTTT.

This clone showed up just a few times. CDR3 in amino acids: CASSLPAGGRGAFF. The CDR3 nucleotides read TGTGCCAGCTCCCTCCCTGCGGGGGGAAGGGGAGCTTTCTTT. The chain recombines TRBV18 with TRBJ1-1; D might be TRBD1 (5 bases). V lost 6 bases to trimming and J lost 10 bases, with 21 bases between them. This CDR3 has 14 amino acids. The germline CDR1 and CDR2 sequences are KGHSH and LQKENI.

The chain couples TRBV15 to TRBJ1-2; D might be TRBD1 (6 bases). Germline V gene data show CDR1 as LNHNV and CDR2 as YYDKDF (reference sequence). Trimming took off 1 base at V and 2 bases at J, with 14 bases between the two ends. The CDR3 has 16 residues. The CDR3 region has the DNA TGTGCCACCAGCAGAGTCCCAGGGGCCAGAAACTATGGCTACACCTTC. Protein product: CATSRVPGARNYGYTF. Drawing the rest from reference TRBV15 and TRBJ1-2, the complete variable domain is DAMVIQNPRYQVTQFGKPVTLSCSQTLNHNVMYWYQQKSSQAPKLLFHYYDKDFNNEADTPDNFQSRRPNTSFCFLDIRSPGLGDTAMYLCATSRVPGARNYGYTFGSGTRLTVV.

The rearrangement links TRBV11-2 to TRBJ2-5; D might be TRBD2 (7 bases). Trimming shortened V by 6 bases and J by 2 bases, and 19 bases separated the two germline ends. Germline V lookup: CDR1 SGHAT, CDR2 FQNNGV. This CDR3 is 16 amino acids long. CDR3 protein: CASRLRGGVGQETQYF. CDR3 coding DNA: TGTGCCAGCAGATTGAGGGGGGGGGTGGGGCAAGAGACCCAGTACTTC.

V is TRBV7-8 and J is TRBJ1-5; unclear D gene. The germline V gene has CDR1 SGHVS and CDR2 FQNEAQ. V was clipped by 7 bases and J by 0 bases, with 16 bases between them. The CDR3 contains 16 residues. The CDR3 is CASTHTRLASNQPQHF. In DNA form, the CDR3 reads TGTGCCAGCACCCATACGCGGTTGGCTAGCAATCAGCCCCAGCATTTT.

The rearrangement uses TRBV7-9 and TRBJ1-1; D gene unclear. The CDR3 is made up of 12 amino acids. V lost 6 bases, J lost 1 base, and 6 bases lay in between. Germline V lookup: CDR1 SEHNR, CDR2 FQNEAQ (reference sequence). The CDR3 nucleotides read TGTGCCAGCAGGGTAGCGAACACTGAAGCTTTCTTT. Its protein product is CASRVANTEAFF.

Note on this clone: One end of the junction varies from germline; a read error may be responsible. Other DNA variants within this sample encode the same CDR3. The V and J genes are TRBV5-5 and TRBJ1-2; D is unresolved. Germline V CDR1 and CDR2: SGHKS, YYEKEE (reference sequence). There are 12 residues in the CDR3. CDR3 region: CASSLDGYGYTF. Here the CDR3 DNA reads TGCGCCAGCAGCTTGGACGGGTACGGCTACACCTTC.

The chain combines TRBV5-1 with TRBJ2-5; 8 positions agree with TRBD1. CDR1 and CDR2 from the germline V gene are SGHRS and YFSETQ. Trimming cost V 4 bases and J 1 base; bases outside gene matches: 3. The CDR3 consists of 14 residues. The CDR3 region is CASSPQGGQETQYF. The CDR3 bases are TGCGCCAGCAGCCCACAGGGGGGCCAAGAGACCCAGTACTTC. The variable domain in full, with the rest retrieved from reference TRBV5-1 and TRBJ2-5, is KAGVTQTPRYLIKTRGQQVTLSCSPISGHRSVSWYQQTPGQGLQFLFEYFSETQRNKGNFPGRFSGRQFSNSRSEMNVSTLELGDSALYLCASSPQGGQETQYFGPGTRLLVL.

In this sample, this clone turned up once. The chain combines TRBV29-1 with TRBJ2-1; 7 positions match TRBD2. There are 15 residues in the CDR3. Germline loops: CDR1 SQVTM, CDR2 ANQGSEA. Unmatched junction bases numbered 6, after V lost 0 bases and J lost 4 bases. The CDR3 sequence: CSVEDGTTAYNEQFF. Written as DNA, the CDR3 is TGCAGCGTTGAAGACGGGACTACAGCGTACAATGAGCAGTTCTTC.

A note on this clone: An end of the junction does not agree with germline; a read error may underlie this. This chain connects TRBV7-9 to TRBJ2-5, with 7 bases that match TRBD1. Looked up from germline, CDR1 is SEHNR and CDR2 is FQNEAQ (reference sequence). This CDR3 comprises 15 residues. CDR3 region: CASSLWPGQQVTQYF. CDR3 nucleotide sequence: TGTGCCAGCAGCTTATGGCCGGGACAGCAAGTGACCCAGTACTTC.

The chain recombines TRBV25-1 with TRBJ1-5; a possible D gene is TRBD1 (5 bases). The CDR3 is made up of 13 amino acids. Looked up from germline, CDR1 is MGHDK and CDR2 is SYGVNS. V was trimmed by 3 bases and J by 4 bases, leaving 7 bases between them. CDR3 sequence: CASSDRANQPQHF. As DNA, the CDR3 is TGTGCCAGCAGTGACAGGGCTAATCAGCCCCAGCATTTT.

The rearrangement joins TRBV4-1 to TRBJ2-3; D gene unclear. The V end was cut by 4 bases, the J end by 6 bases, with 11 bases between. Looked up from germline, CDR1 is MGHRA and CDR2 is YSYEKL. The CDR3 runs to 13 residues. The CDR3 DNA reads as TGCGCCAGCAGCCCCTTTCTCTCTGATACGCAGTATTTT. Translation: CASSPFLSDTQYF.

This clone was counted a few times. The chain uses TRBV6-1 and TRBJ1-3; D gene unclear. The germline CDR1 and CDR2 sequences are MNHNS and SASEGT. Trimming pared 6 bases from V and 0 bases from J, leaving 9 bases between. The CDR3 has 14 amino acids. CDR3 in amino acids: CASSPGFSGNTIYF. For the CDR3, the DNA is TGTGCCAGCAGCCCGGGATTCTCTGGAAACACCATATATTTT.

Here the CDR3 DNA reads TGCGCCAGCAGCCAAGACCGGGGGAGCACAGATACGCAGTATTTT. Protein: CASSQDRGSTDTQYF. The J gene is TRBJ2-3, the V gene TRBV4-3, with D possibly TRBD2 on 6 matching bases. The ends were cut back, 0 bases at V and 0 bases at J, with 7 bases in the middle. Germline CDR1 reads LGHNA; CDR2 reads YSLEER. This CDR3 has 15 amino acids.

CDR3 coding DNA: TGTGCCAGTAGTATGAGGGTGCCCAACACTGAAGCTTTCTTT. It yields the protein CASSMRVPNTEAFF. The V call is TRBV19, the J call TRBJ1-1, with unresolved D. Per the germline V gene, CDR1 is LNHDA and CDR2 is SQIVND (reference sequence). The CDR3 is made up of 14 amino acids. The V end lost 3 bases, the J end lost 2 bases, and 10 bases lay between the germline ends.